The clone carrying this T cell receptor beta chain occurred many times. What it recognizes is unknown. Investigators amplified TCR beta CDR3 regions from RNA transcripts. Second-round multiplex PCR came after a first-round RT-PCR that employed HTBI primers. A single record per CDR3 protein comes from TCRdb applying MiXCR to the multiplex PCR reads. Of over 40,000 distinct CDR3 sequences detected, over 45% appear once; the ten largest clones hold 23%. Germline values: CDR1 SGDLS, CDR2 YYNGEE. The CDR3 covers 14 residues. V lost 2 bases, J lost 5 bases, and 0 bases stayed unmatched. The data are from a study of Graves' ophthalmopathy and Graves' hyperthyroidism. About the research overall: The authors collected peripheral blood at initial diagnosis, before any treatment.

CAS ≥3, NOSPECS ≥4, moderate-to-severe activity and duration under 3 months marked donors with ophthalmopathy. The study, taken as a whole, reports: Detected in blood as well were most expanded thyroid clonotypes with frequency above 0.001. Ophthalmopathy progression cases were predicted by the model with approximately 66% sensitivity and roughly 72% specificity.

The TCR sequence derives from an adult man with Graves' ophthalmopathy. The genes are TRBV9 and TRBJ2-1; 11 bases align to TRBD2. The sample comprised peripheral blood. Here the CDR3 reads CASSVGLADNEQFF. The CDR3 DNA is TGTGCCAGCAGCGTGGGACTAGCGGACAATGAGCAGTTCTTC. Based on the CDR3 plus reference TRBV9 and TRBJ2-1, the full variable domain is DSGVTQTPKHLITATGQRVTLRCSPRSGDLSVYWYQQSLDQGLQFLIQYYNGEERAKGNILERFSAQQFPDLHSELNLSSLELGDSALYFCASSVGLADNEQFFGPGTRLTVL.